This T cell receptor (beta chain) was identified in a study of regulatory T cells in long-lasting Graves disease. CDR3 size: 17 residues. CDR1 is SGHVS and CDR2 is FQNEAQ in the germline V gene. Trimming took 3 bases from V and 2 from J, leaving 17 bases between them. This clonotype was found many times. The antigen is unknown. Findings and caveats of the study: Persistent Graves' disease cases displayed lower TCR diversity than newly diagnosed ones.

Time point defined: persistent/refractory GD, antithyroid drugs over 5 years with positive TRAb. PBMC RNA served as the TCR library source. Through Arm-PCR of CDR3 regions and iRepertoire HTBI primers, TCR beta libraries were built. TCRdb reprocessed the multiplex PCR reads via MiXCR and lists one record per CDR3 protein. The sample includes roughly 500,000 distinct CDR3 sequences, roughly 21% of them seen just once. This sequence originates from a female donor with Graves disease. This chain connects TRBV7-8 to TRBJ1-5, with a possible D match to TRBD1 (6 bases). The sample consisted of peripheral blood mononuclear cells (PBMCs), taken when the disease was refractory, from a patient treated with antithyroid drugs. The CDR3 nucleotides are TGTGCCAGCAGCTTTTCCAGGGGATGGCAGGGCAATCAGCCCCAGCATTTT. Its protein product is CASSFSRGWQGNQPQHF. Full variable domain (outside the CDR3, taken from reference TRBV7-8 and TRBJ1-5): GAGVSQSPRYKVAKRGQDVALRCDPISGHVSLFWYQQALGQGPEFLTYFQNEAQLDKSGLPSDRFFAERPEGSVSTLKIQRTQQEDSAVYLCASSFSRGWQGNQPQHFGDGTRLSIL.